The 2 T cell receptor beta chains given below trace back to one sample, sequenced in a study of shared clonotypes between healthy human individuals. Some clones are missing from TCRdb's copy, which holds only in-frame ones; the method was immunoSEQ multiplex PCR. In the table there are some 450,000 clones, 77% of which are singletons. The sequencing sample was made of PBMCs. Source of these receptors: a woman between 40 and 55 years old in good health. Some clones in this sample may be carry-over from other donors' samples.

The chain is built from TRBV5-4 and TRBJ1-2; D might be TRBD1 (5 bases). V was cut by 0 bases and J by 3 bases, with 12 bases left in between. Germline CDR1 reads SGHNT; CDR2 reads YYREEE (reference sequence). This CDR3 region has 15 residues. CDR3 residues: CASSLVTQGDYGYTF. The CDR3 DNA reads TGTGCCAGCAGCTTGGTTACGCAAGGGGACTATGGCTACACCTTC.

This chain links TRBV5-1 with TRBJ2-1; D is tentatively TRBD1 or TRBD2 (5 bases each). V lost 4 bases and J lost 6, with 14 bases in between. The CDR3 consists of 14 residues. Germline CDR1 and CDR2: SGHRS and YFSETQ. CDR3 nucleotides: TGCGCCAGCAGCCCAAGGGGACCCCCCAATGAGCAGTTCTTC. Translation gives CASSPRGPPNEQFF.